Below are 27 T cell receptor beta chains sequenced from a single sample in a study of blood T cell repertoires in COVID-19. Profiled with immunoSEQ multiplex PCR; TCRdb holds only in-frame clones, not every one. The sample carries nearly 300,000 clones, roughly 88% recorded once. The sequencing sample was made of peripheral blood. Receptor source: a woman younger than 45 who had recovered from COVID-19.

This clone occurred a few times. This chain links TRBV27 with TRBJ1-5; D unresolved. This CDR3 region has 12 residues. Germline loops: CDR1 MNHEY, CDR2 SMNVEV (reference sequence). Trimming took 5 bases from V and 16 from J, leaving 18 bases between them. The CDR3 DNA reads TGTGCCAGCAGTCCAACGGGAGACCCGAAACATTTT. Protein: CASSPTGDPKHF.

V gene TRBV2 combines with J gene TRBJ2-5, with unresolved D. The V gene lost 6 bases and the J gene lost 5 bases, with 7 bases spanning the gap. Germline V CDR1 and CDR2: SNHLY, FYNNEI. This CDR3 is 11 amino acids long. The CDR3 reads CASRPEETQYF. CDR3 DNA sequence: TGTGCCAGCAGGCCCGAGGAGACCCAGTACTTC.

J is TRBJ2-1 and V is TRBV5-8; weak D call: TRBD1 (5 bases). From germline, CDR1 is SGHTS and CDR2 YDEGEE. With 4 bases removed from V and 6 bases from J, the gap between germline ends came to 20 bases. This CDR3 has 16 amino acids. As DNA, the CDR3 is TGTGCCAGCAGCCTGCATAGGGGATTAGAGGTCAATGAGCAGTTCTTC. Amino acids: CASSLHRGLEVNEQFF.

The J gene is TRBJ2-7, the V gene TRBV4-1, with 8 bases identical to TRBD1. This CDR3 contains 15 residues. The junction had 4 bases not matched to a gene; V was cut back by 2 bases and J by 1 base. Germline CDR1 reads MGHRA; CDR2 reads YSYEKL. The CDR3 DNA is TGCGCCAGCAGCCAACCCGGGACAGGTTCCTACGAGCAGTACTTC. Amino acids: CASSQPGTGSYEQYF.

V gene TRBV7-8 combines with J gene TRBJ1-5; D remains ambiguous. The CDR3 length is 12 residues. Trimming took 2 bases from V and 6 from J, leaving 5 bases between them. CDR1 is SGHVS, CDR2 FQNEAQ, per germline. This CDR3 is CASSLSSQPQHF. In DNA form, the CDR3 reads TGTGCCAGCAGCTTATCCAGTCAGCCCCAGCATTTT.

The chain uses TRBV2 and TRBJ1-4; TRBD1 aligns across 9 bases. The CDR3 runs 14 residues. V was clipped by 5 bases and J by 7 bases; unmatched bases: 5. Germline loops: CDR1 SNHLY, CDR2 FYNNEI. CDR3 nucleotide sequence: TGTGCCAGCAGTACCGGACAGGGGAGTGAAAAACTGTTTTTT. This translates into CASSTGQGSEKLFF.

The CDR3 loop is CASLDRVQETQYF. DNA of the CDR3: TGTGCCAGCCTAGACAGGGTACAAGAGACCCAGTACTTC. V is TRBV28 and J is TRBJ2-5; 7 bases map to TRBD1. CDR1 and CDR2 from the germline V gene are MDHEN and SYDVKM. This CDR3 has 13 residues. Unmatched junction bases numbered 5, after V lost 8 bases and J lost 2 bases. The full variable domain, with the rest looked up from reference TRBV28 and TRBJ2-5, is DVKVTQSSRYLVKRTGEKVFLECVQDMDHENMFWYRQDPGLGLRLIYFSYDVKMKEKGDIPEGYSVSREKKERFSLILESASTNQTSMYLCASLDRVQETQYFGPGTRLLVL.

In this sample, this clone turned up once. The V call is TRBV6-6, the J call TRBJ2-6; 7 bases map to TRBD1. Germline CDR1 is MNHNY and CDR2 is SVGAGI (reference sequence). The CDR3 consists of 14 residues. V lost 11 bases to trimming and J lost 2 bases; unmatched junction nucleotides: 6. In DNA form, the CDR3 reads TGTGCCGCAGGACAGGTGGCTGGGGCCAACGTCCTGACTTTC. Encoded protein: CAAGQVAGANVLTF.

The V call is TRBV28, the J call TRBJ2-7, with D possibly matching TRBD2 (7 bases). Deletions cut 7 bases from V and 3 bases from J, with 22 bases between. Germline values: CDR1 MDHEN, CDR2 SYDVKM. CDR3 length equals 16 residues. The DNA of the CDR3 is TGTGCCAGCACCGACCGGGGGGCTTACGGAAACTACGAGCAGTACTTC. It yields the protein CASTDRGAYGNYEQYF. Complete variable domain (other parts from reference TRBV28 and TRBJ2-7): DVKVTQSSRYLVKRTGEKVFLECVQDMDHENMFWYRQDPGLGLRLIYFSYDVKMKEKGDIPEGYSVSREKKERFSLILESASTNQTSMYLCASTDRGAYGNYEQYFGPGTRLTVT.

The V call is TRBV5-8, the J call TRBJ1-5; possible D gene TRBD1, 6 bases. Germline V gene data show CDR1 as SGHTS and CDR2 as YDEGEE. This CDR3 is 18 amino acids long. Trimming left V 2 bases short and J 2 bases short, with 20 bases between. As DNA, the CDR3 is TGTGCCAGCAGCTTACCCCCCAAACAGGGAAGTGGCAATCAGCCCCAGCATTTT. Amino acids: CASSLPPKQGSGNQPQHF. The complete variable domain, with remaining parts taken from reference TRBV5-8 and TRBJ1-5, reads EAGVTQSPTHLIKTRGQQATLRCSPISGHTSVYWYQQALGLGLQFLLWYDEGEERNRGNFPPRFSGRQFPNYSSELNVNALELEDSALYLCASSLPPKQGSGNQPQHFGDGTRLSIL.

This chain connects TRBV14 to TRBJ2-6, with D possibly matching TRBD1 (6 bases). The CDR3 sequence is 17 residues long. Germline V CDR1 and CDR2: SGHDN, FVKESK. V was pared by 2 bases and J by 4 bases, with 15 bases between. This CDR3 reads CASSQPGQFLGANVLTF. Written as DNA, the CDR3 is TGTGCCAGCAGCCAACCTGGACAGTTCTTGGGGGCCAACGTCCTGACTTTC.

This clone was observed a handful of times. The CDR3 DNA reads TGTGCCAGCAGCTTACAGGGCTCGCGTGGCTACACCTTC. Protein product: CASSLQGSRGYTF. The V and J genes are TRBV14 and TRBJ1-2; maybe TRBD1 (6 bases). Germline CDR1 SGHDN, CDR2 FVKESK. There are 13 residues in the CDR3. V gave up 5 bases and J gave up 7 bases, with 14 bases separating them.

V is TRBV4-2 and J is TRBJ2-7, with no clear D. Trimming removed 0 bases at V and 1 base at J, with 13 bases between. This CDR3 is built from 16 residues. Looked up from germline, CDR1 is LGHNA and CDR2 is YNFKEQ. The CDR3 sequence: CASSQDTHPSSYEQYF. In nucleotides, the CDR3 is TGTGCCAGCAGCCAAGATACACATCCATCTTCCTACGAGCAGTACTTC.

CDR3 sequence reads: CASSLAGSVEWETQYF. The CDR3 bases are TGCGCCAGCAGCTTAGCCGGGTCTGTCGAGTGGGAGACCCAGTACTTC. The V gene is TRBV5-1, the J gene TRBJ2-5; unclear D gene. The CDR3 loop spans 16 amino acids. V shed 2 bases and J shed 5 bases, with 19 bases lying between them. Looked up from germline, CDR1 is SGHRS and CDR2 is YFSETQ.

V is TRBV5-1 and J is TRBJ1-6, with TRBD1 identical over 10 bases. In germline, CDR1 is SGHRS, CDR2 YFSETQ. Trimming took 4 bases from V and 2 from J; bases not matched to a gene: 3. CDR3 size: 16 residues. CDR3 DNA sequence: TGCGCCAGCAGCCCGGGACAGGGGCCCTATAATTCACCCCTCCACTTT. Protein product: CASSPGQGPYNSPLHF.

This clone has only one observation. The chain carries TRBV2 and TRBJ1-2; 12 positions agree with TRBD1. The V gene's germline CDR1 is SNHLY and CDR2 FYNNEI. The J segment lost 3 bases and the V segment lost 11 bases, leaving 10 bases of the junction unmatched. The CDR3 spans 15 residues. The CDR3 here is CARTGTGGADYGYTF. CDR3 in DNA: TGTGCCCGAACCGGGACAGGGGGCGCGGACTATGGCTACACCTTC.

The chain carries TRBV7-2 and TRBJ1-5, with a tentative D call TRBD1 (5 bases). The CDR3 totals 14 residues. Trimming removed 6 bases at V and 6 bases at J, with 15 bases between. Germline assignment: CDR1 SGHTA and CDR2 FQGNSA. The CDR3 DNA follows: TGTGCCAGCAGTTGGGGAGGGGACGGTCAGCCCCAGCATTTT. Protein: CASSWGGDGQPQHF.

CDR3 in DNA: TGTGCCAGCAGCTTACTCCCCCCGACAGGGGGTGGCGAGCAGTACTTC. This codes for CASSLLPPTGGGEQYF. The chain carries TRBV7-6 and TRBJ2-7; 9 bases fit TRBD1. This CDR3 comprises 16 residues. V lost 2 bases and J lost 6; bases outside the gene matches: 11. Germline V gene sequence: CDR1 SGHVS, CDR2 FNYEAQ.

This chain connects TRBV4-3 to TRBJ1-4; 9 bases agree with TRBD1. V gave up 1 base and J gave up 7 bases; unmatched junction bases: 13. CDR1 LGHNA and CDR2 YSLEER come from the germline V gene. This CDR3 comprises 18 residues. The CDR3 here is CASSQGETGGRLGEKLFF. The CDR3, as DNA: TGCGCCAGCAGCCAAGGGGAGACAGGGGGGAGGTTGGGTGAAAAACTGTTTTTT.

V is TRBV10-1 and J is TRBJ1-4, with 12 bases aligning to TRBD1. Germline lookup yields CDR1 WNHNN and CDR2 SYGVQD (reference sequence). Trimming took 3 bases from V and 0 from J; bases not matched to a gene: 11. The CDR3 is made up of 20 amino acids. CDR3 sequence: CASSDLRDRGLRSTNEKLFF. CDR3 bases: TGCGCCAGCAGTGATCTCCGGGACAGGGGGCTACGTTCAACTAATGAAAAACTGTTTTTT.

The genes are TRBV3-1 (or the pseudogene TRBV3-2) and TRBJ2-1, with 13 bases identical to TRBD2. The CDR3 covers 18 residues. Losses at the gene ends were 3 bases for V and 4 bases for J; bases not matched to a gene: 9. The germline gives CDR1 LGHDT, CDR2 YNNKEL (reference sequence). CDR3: CASSQWTSGGSGYNEQFF. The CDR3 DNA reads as TGTGCCAGCAGCCAGTGGACTAGCGGGGGCTCGGGGTACAATGAGCAGTTCTTC.

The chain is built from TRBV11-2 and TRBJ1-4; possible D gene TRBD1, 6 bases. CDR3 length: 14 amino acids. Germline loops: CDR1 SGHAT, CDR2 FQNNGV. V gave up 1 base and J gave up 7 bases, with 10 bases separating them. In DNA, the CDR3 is TGTGCCAGCAGCTTAGTCAGGGGTACTGAAAAACTGTTTTTT. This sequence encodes CASSLVRGTEKLFF.

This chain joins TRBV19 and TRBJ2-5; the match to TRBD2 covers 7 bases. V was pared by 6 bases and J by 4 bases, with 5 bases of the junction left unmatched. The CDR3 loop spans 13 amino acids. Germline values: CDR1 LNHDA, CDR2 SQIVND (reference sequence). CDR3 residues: CASRREGVETQYF. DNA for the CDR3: TGTGCCAGTAGAAGGGAGGGCGTAGAGACCCAGTACTTC.

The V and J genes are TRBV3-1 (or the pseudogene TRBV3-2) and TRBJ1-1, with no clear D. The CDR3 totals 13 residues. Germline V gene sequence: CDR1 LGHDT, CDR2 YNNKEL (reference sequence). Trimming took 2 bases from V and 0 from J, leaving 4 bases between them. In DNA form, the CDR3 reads TGTGCCAGCAGCCAATTCGTGAACACTGAAGCTTTCTTT. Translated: CASSQFVNTEAFF.

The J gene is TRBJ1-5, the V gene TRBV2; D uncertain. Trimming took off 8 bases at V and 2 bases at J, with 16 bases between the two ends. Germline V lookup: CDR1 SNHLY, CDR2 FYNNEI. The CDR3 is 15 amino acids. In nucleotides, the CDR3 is TGTGCCAGCTCCTCGAGGAGGAGGGGCAATCAGCCCCAGCATTTT. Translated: CASSSRRRGNQPQHF.

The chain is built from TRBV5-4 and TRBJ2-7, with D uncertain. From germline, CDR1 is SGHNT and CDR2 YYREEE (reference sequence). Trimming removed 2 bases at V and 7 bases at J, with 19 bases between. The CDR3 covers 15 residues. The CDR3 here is CASSFDFSSSVEQYF. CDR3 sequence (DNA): TGTGCCAGCAGCTTCGATTTTAGCTCCTCGGTGGAGCAGTACTTC.

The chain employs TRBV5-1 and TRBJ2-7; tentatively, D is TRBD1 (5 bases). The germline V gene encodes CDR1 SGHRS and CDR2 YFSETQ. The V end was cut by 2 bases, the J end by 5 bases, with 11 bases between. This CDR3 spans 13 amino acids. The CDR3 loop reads CASSFQGAHEQYF. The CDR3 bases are TGCGCCAGCAGCTTTCAGGGTGCCCACGAGCAGTACTTC.